Only a few counts were recorded for the clone carrying this T cell receptor (beta chain). Produced via immunoSEQ multiplex PCR; TCRdb's table is partial and in-frame only. The table has about 58,000 clones, about 78% seen once. In germline, CDR1 is SNHLY, CDR2 FYNNEI. The V and J ends lost 6 bases and 1 base respectively, with 9 bases between them. The CDR3 runs to 14 residues. This entry comes from a study of blood T cell repertoires in COVID-19. Study information: Acute-phase and convalescent COVID-19 samples originated in the United States, Italy and Spain.

J is TRBJ1-4 and V is TRBV2; possible D gene TRBD1, 5 bases. This clonotype was sampled from a human donor in a cohort sampled during active COVID-19. Sequencing used peripheral blood. Here the CDR3 DNA reads TGTGCCAGCAGGTACAGGATAACTAATGAAAAACTGTTTTTT. Translating it yields CASRYRITNEKLFF.